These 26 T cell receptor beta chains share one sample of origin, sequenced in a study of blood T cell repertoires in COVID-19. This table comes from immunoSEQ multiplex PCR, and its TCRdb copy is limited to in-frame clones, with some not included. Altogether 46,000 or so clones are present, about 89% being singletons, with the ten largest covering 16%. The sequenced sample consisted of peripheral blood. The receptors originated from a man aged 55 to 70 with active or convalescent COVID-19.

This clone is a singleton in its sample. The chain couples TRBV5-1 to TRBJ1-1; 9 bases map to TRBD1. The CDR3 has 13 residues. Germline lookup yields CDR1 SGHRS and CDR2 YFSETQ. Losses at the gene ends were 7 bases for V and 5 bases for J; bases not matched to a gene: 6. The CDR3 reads CASVDRGGTEAFF. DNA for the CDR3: TGCGCCAGCGTAGACAGGGGGGGTACTGAAGCTTTCTTT. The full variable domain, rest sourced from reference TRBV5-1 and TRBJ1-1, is KAGVTQTPRYLIKTRGQQVTLSCSPISGHRSVSWYQQTPGQGLQFLFEYFSETQRNKGNFPGRFSGRQFSNSRSEMNVSTLELGDSALYLCASVDRGGTEAFFGQGTRLTVV.

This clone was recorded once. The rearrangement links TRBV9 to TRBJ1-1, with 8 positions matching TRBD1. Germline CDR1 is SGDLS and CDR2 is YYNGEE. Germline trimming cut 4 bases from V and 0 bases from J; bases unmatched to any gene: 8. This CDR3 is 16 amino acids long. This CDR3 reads CASSTGQGLMNTEAFF. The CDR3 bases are TGTGCCAGCAGCACCGGACAGGGACTGATGAACACTGAAGCTTTCTTT.

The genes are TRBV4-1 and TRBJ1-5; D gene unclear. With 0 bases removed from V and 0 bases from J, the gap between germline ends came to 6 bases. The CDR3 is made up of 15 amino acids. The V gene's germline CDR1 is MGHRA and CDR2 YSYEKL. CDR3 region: CASSQEVYSNQPQHF. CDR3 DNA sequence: TGCGCCAGCAGCCAAGAAGTCTATAGCAATCAGCCCCAGCATTTT.

As DNA, the CDR3 is TGTGCCAGTAGTATTCCTACGGGGGGGCACAATGAGCAGTTCTTC. This sequence encodes CASSIPTGGHNEQFF. The chain has TRBV19 and TRBJ2-1, with 8 bases fitting TRBD2. The CDR3 extends over 15 amino acids. CDR1 is LNHDA and CDR2 is SQIVND in the germline V gene (reference sequence). Losses at the gene ends were 3 bases for V and 5 bases for J; bases not matched to a gene: 6.

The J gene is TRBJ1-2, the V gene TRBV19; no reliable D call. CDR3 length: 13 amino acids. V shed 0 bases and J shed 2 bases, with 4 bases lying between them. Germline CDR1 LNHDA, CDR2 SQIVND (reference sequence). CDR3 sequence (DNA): TGTGCCAGTAGTATAGAACAGAACTATGGCTACACCTTC. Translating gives CASSIEQNYGYTF.

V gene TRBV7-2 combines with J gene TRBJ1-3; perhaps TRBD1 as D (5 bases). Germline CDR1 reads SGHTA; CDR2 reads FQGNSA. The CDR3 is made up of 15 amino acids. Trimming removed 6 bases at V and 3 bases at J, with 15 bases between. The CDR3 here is CASSRSGGGGNTIYF. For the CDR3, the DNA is TGTGCCAGCAGTCGTAGCGGGGGGGGTGGAAACACCATATATTTT.

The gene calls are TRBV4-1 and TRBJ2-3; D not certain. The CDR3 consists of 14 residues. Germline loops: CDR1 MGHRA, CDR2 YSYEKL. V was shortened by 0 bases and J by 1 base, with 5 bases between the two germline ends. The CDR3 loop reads CASSQEAGTDTQYF. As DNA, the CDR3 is TGCGCCAGCAGCCAAGAGGCAGGCACAGATACGCAGTATTTT.

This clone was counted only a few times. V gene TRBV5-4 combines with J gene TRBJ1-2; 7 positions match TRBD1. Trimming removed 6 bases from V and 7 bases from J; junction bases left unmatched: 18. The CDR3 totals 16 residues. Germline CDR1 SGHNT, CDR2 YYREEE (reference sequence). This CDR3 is CASTDGTDQQGSGYTF. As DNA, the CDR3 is TGTGCCAGCACCGATGGGACAGACCAGCAAGGTAGTGGCTACACCTTC.

The CDR3 spells CASRPGLAWETQYF. Written as DNA, the CDR3 is TGTGCCAGCAGGCCTGGACTAGCCTGGGAGACCCAGTACTTC. The chain is built from TRBV6-2 or TRBV6-3 and TRBJ2-5, with 8 bases that match TRBD2. J lost 5 bases, V lost 6 bases, and 8 bases had no gene match. The germline gives CDR1 MNHEY, CDR2 SVGEGT. The CDR3 spans 14 residues.

The CDR3 is CAWGWDSPTDTQYF. The CDR3 DNA follows: TGTGCCTGGGGATGGGACAGTCCCACAGATACGCAGTATTTT. The chain employs TRBV30 and TRBJ2-3; 7 nucleotides match TRBD1. The CDR3 runs 14 residues. From germline, CDR1 is GTSNPN and CDR2 SVGIG (reference sequence). V shed 5 bases, J shed 2 bases, and the junction held 7 bases outside the gene matches. Based on the CDR3 plus reference TRBV30 and TRBJ2-3, the full variable domain is SQTIHQWPATLVQPVGSPLSLECTVEGTSNPNLYWYRQAAGRGLQLLFYSVGIGQISSEVPQNLSASRPQDRQFILSSKKLLLSDSGFYLCAWGWDSPTDTQYFGPGTRLTVL.

CDR3 DNA: TGTGCCAGCAGTTGGCAGGGACACCCCACAGATACGCAGTATTTT. Its translation is CASSWQGHPTDTQYF. This chain uses TRBV27 with TRBJ2-3; TRBD1 is a possible D gene (6 bases). CDR1 is MNHEY and CDR2 is SMNVEV in the germline V gene (reference sequence). Trimming took off 4 bases at V and 2 bases at J, with 13 bases between the two ends. This CDR3 is built from 15 residues.

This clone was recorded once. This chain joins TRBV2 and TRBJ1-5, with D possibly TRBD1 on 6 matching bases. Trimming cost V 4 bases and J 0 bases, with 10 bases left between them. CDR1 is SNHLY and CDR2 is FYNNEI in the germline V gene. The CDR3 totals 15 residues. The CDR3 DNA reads TGTGCCAGCAGTGCAGGGGCCTATAGCAATCAGCCCCAGCATTTT. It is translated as CASSAGAYSNQPQHF.

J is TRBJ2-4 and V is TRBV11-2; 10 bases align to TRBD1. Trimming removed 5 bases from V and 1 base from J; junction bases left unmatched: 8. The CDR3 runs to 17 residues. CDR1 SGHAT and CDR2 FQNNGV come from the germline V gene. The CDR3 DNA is TGTGCCAGCAGCCGAGACAGGGGGCGTAACGCCAAAAACATTCAGTACTTC. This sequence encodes CASSRDRGRNAKNIQYF.

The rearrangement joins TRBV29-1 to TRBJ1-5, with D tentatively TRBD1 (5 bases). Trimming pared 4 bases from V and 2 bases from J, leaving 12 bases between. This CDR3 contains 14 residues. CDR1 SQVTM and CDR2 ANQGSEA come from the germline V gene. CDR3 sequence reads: CSVAGAGGNQPQHF. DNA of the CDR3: TGCAGCGTTGCTGGGGCGGGGGGCAATCAGCCCCAGCATTTT.

The CDR3 loop is CASSQYHRGNEKLFF. DNA of the CDR3: TGTGCCAGCAGCCAATATCACAGGGGGAATGAAAAACTGTTTTTT. The chain uses TRBV3-1 (or the pseudogene TRBV3-2) and TRBJ1-4; 8 bases fit TRBD1. CDR1 is LGHDT and CDR2 is YNNKEL in the germline V gene (reference sequence). V lost 2 bases to trimming and J lost 5 bases; unmatched junction nucleotides: 4. The CDR3 is 15 amino acids.

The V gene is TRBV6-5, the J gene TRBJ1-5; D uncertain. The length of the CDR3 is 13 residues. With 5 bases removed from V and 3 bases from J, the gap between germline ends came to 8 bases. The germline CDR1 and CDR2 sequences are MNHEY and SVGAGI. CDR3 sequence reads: CASSIGLNQPQHF. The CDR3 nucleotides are TGTGCCAGCAGTATTGGACTCAATCAGCCCCAGCATTTT.

This chain's CDR3 is CSAKRDRVMETQYF. In DNA, the CDR3 is TGCAGCGCCAAACGGGACAGGGTAATGGAGACCCAGTACTTC. The chain combines TRBV29-1 with TRBJ2-5; 9 bases line up with TRBD1. Germline V gives CDR1 SQVTM, CDR2 ANQGSEA. This CDR3 is 14 amino acids long. The junction had 11 bases not matched to a gene; V was cut back by 7 bases and J by 5 bases. Using reference TRBV29-1 and TRBJ2-5 for the parts outside the CDR3, the full variable domain is SAVISQKPSRDICQRGTSLTIQCQVDSQVTMMFWYRQQPGQSLTLIATANQGSEATYESGFVIDKFPISRPNLTFSTLTVSNMSPEDSSIYLCSAKRDRVMETQYFGPGTRLLVL.

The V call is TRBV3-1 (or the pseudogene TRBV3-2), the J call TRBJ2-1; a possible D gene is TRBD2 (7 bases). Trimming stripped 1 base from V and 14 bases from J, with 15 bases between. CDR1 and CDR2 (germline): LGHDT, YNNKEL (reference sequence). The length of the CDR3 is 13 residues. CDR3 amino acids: CASSQGPGGREFF. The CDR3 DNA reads TGTGCCAGCAGCCAAGGCCCGGGGGGCCGGGAGTTCTTC.

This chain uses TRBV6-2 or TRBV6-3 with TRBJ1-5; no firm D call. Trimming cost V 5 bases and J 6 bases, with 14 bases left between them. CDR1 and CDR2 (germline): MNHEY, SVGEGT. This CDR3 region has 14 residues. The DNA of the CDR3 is TGTGCCAGCAGTCCCCCGTTGGGCTCTCAGCCCCAGCATTTT. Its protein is CASSPPLGSQPQHF.

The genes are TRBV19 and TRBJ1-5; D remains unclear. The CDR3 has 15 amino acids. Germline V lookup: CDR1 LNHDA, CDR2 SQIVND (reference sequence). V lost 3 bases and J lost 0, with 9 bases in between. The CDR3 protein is CASSIGRGSNQPQHF. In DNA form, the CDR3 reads TGTGCCAGTAGTATTGGCCGGGGTAGCAATCAGCCCCAGCATTTT.

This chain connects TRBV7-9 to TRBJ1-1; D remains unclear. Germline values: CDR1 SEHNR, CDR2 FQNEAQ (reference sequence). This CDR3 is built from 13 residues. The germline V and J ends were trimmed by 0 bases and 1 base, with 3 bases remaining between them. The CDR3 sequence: CASSLARNTEAFF. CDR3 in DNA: TGTGCCAGCAGCTTAGCCAGGAACACTGAAGCTTTCTTT.

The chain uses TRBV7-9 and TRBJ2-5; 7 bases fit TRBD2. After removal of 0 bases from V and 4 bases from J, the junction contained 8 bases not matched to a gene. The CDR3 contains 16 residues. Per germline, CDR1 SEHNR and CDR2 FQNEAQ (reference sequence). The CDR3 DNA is TGTGCCAGCAGCTTAGCGGGGAGGGCCGGAGGAGAGACCCAGTACTTC. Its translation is CASSLAGRAGGETQYF.

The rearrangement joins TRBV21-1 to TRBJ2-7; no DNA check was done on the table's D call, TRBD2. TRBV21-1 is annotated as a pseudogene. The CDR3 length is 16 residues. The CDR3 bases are TGTGCCAGCAGCAAAAAAACCCGTTGGAGCTCCTACGAGCAGTACTTC. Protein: CASSKKTRWSSYEQYF.

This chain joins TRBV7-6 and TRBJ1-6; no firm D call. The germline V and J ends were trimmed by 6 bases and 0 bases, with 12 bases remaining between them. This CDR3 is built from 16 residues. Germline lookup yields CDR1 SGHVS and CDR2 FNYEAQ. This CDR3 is CASSFLESSYNSPLHF. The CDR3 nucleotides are TGTGCCAGCAGTTTTCTGGAGAGCTCCTATAATTCACCCCTCCACTTT.

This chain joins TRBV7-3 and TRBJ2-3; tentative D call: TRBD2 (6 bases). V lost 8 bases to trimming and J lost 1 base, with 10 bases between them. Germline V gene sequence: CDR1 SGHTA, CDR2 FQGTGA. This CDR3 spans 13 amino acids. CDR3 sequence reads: CASGRDRTDTQYF. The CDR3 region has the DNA TGTGCCAGCGGGCGGGACCGCACAGATACGCAGTATTTT.

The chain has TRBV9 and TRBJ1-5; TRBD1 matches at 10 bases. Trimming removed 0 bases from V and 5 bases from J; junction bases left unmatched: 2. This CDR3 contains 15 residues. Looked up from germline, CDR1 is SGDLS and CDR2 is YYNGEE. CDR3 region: CASSVGTGGYQPQHF. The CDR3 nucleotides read TGTGCCAGCAGCGTAGGGACAGGGGGGTATCAGCCCCAGCATTTT.